Reported below is one T cell receptor (beta chain). The antigen is not known. The sample originates from a study of T cells in Graves' hyperthyroidism and ophthalmopathy. The germline V and J ends were trimmed by 3 bases and 0 bases, with 6 bases remaining between them. The germline CDR1 and CDR2 sequences are SEHNR and FQNEAQ (reference sequence). The CDR3 is made up of 14 amino acids. RNA transcripts yielded amplified TCR beta CDR3 regions. TCR CDR3 regions were first amplified by RT-PCR with HTBI primers. TCRdb independently ran MiXCR on the multiplex PCR reads; one entry per CDR3 protein. The sample has 700,000 to 850,000 distinct CDR3 sequences; about a third are singletons. Study-wide results and limits: A model of 13 V-J features distinguished ophthalmopathy from stable hyperthyroidism.

For Graves' hyperthyroidism to be stable, ophthalmopathy could not progress within 18 months. Subjects aged 18 to 65 presented with newly diagnosed hyperthyroidism of less than 2 months' duration. The PBMCs were sourced from fresh peripheral blood (about 9.6 ml). The rearrangement links TRBV7-9 to TRBJ1-3, with D unclear. Source material: blood. The source is a woman aged 40-49 years with Graves' hyperthyroidism. The CDR3 sequence: CASSFKDSGNTIYF. CDR3 coding DNA: TGTGCCAGCAGCTTCAAGGACTCTGGAAACACCATATATTTT.